One sample yielded the 7 T cell receptor beta chains listed below, sequenced in a study of CD8 T cells in Susac syndrome. The RNA input was roughly 0.5 to 1 ug, and it was reverse transcribed with random hexamers. Each CDR3 protein is one row after TCRdb ran MiXCR on the immunoSEQ multiplex PCR reads. The sample holds roughly 200,000 distinct CDR3 sequences; approximately 94% are singletons and the top ten take about 0.1%. The sequenced sample was CD4+ T cells from PBMCs. The receptors come from a human donor in good health.

The chain links TRBV7-9 to TRBJ2-7; maybe TRBD2 (6 bases). The CDR3 has 14 amino acids. The V end was cut by 5 bases, the J end by 6 bases, with 17 bases between. Per the germline V gene, CDR1 is SEHNR and CDR2 is FQNEAQ (reference sequence). CDR3 nucleotides: TGTGCCAGCAGCATGTCAGGACTATCCCCCGAGCAGTACTTC. Translated: CASSMSGLSPEQYF.

The CDR3 protein is CATSRDGEKYIQYF. CDR3 DNA sequence: TGTGCCACCAGCAGAGATGGCGAGAAGTACATTCAGTACTTC. V and J are TRBV15 and TRBJ2-4; no reliable D call. This CDR3 has 14 amino acids. Trimming pared 0 bases from V and 8 bases from J, leaving 11 bases between. CDR1 LNHNV and CDR2 YYDKDF come from the germline V gene (reference sequence).

In DNA form, the CDR3 reads TGCGCCAGCAGCCAAGATAGGACTAGCGGATACGAGCAGTACTTC. It encodes CASSQDRTSGYEQYF. This chain links TRBV4-1 with TRBJ2-7; TRBD2 aligns across 10 bases. The length of the CDR3 is 15 residues. Germline CDR1 and CDR2: MGHRA and YSYEKL. Unmatched junction bases numbered 3, after V lost 0 bases and J lost 4 bases.

CDR3 amino acids: CSALLAGEGTDTQYF. The DNA of the CDR3 is TGCAGTGCCCTCTTGGCGGGAGAAGGCACAGATACGCAGTATTTT. The chain combines TRBV20-1 with TRBJ2-3; 7 bases line up with TRBD2. The germline CDR1 and CDR2 sequences are DFQATT and SNEGSKA (reference sequence). This CDR3 has 15 residues. Trimming removed 6 bases from V and 1 base from J; junction bases left unmatched: 10.

This chain connects TRBV9 to TRBJ2-5; 10 bases line up with TRBD1. This CDR3 is 15 amino acids long. V shed 6 bases and J 4 bases; nucleotides not matched to a gene: 9. From germline, CDR1 is SGDLS and CDR2 YYNGEE. The CDR3, as DNA: TGTGCCAGCACCCGAGGGACAGGGGAGGGAGAGACCCAGTACTTC. Encoded protein: CASTRGTGEGETQYF.

The chain recombines TRBV29-1 with TRBJ1-2; D might be TRBD1 (5 bases). CDR3 length: 13 amino acids. V was cut by 3 bases and J by 7 bases, with 15 bases left in between. Germline V gene sequence: CDR1 SQVTM, CDR2 ANQGSEA. The CDR3 nucleotides are TGCAGCGTTGAGCGGGGAGACAGCATTGGCTACACCTTC. This encodes CSVERGDSIGYTF.

This clonotype was seen just once. This chain connects TRBV29-1 to TRBJ1-3; TRBD1 agrees at 7 bases. This CDR3 contains 15 residues. The trim removed 7 bases at V and 0 bases at J, leaving 9 bases unmatched. The V gene's germline CDR1 is SQVTM and CDR2 ANQGSEA. CDR3 DNA: TGCAGCGCTGGGGACAGAAGCACCTCTGGAAACACCATATATTTT. Encoded protein: CSAGDRSTSGNTIYF.